The TCR beta chain described here comes from a study of cytomegalovirus exposure and HLA in healthy donors. Regarding the study as a whole: Evidence from a later analysis indicated that most CMV-associated TCR beta chains looked HLA-restricted. An analysis was carried out later, and it reportedly showed fewer N-insertions in an Asian-associated ancestry cluster than the approximately 700-donor mean. Other equally common chains were less clonally expanded than HLA-associated TCR beta chains, a later analysis showed. Both high specificity and high sensitivity reportedly marked the classifier's diagnosis of cytomegalovirus status.

This CDR3 comprises 14 residues. The junction had 1 base not matched to a gene; V was cut back by 4 bases and J by 1 base. Germline assignment: CDR1 MNHEY and CDR2 SVGAGI. 13 Jbeta primers and 60 Vbeta primers were used for the PCR. Assay: immunoSEQ multiplex PCR; the TCRdb copy retains only in-frame clones and omits some. The sample holds about 120,000 clones, 81% seen once. This clone has more than one count but fewer than ten. Antigen: not known. The chain recombines TRBV6-5 with TRBJ1-1; 9 bases map to TRBD1. The source is a middle-aged woman in good health and CMV-seronegative. Sequenced material: PBMCs. DNA of the CDR3: TGTGCCAGCAGTTGGGGACAGGGGAACACTGAAGCTTTCTTT. Translating it yields CASSWGQGNTEAFF.